The subject of this entry is one T cell receptor (beta chain). Its antigen remains unidentified. The data were taken from a study of T cells in localized non-small cell lung cancer. The length of the CDR3 is 15 residues. The trim removed 4 bases at V and 7 bases at J, leaving 8 bases unmatched. Germline CDR1 reads SGHRS; CDR2 reads YFSETQ. Whole-study results and caveats: Uninvolved adjacent lung showed higher T cell clonality than tumor. Adjacent lung held a median roughly 60 of the top 100 tumor clones. The tumor had only one region sequenced, so heterogeneity remains possible. With higher T cell density in blood came longer overall survival.

Profiling relied on immunoSEQ multiplex PCR, and the TCRdb table lists in-frame clones only, not all of them. The sample has roughly 50,000 clones; approximately 80% are singletons. V is TRBV5-1 and J is TRBJ1-2; 12 bases fit TRBD1. The specimen comprised peripheral blood, sampled before any cancer treatment. This clonotype was obtained from a female donor older than 55 with stage II squamous cell lung carcinoma. The CDR3 spells CASSHGGQGASGYTF. CDR3 DNA sequence: TGCGCCAGCAGCCACGGGGGACAGGGGGCTTCTGGCTACACCTTC.